Below, one TCR beta chain is given with its context. Germline V CDR1 and CDR2: SGHTA, FQGNSA. The ends lost 6 bases at V and 10 bases at J; junction bases unmatched: 14. The length of the CDR3 is 15 residues. Produced via immunoSEQ multiplex PCR; TCRdb's table is partial and in-frame only. This table holds roughly 180,000 clones, 70% to 90% found once. The data were taken from a study of blood T cell repertoires in COVID-19. This chain uses TRBV7-2 with TRBJ1-4, with 7 bases aligning to TRBD1. The sequence was obtained from a man aged 70 or older with active or convalescent COVID-19. Sample: peripheral blood. The CDR3 DNA sequence: TGTGCCAGCAGTTCTGGACAGGCTCCCGATGGAAAACTGTTTTTT. It translates to CASSSGQAPDGKLFF.